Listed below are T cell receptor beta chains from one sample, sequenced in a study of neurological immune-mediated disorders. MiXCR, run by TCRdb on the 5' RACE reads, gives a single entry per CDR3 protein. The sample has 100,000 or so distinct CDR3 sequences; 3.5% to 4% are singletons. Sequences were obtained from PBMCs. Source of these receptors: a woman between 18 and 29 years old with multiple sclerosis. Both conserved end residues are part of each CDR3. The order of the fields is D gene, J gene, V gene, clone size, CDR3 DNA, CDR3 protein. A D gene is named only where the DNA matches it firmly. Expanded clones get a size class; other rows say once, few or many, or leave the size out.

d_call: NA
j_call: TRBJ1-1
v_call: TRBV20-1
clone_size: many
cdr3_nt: TGCAGTGCTAGAGATCCGGGGCCTGGGACTGAAGCTTTCTTT
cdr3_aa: CSARDPGPGTEAFF

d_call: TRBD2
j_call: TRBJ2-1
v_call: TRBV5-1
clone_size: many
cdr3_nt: TGCGCCAGCAGCTCCTCGCCTAGCGGGAGCTCCTACAATGAGCAGTTCTTC
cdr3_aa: CASSSSPSGSSYNEQFF

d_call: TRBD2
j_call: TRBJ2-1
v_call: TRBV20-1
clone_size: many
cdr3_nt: TGCAGTGCTAGAGATCCTAGCGGGAGTGGCAATGAGCAGTTCTTC
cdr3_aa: CSARDPSGSGNEQFF

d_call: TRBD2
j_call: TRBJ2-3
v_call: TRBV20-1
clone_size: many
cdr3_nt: TGCAGTGCTCCGAGGCGCGGGGGGGGAGCAGATACGCAGTATTTT
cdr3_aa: CSAPRRGGGADTQYF

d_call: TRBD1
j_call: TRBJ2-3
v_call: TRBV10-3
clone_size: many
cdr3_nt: TGTGCCATAGGGACAGGGGGAGATACGCAGTATTTT
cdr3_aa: CAIGTGGDTQYF

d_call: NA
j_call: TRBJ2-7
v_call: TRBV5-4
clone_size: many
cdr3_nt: TGTGCCAGCAGCCGACCCTCGGACAGTCCCCCCTACGAGCAGTACTTC
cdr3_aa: CASSRPSDSPPYEQYF

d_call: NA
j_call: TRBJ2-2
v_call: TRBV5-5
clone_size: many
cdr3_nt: TGTGCCAGCAGCTCAGTCCAGAACGGGGAGCTGTTTTTT
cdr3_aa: CASSSVQNGELFF

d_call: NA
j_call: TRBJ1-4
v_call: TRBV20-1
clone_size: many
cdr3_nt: TGCAGTGCTAGAGATCGGGTTACGGGGGCTAATGAAAAACTGTTTTTT
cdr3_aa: CSARDRVTGANEKLFF

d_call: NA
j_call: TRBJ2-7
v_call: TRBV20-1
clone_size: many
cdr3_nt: TGCAGTGCTAGTAGCCGGACATACGAGCAGTACTTC
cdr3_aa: CSASSRTYEQYF

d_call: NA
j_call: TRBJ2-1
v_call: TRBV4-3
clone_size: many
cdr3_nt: TGCGCCAGCAGCCAAGGGATGGGAAGTTGGAATGAGCAGTTCTTC
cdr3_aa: CASSQGMGSWNEQFF

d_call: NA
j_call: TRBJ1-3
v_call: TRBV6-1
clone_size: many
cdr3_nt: TGTGCCAGCAGTGAGTCGTACGGGGACTCTGGAAACACCATATATTTT
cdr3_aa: CASSESYGDSGNTIYF

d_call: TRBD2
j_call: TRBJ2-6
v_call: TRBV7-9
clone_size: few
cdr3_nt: TGTGCCAGCAGCTATTACTCGAGCGGGGCGGCTGGGGCCAACGTCCTGACTTTC
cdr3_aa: CASSYYSSGAAGANVLTF

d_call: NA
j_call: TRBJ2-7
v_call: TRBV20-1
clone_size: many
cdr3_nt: TGCAGTGCTTTGTGGGCGGGTGGGGGTAGCTCCTACGAGCAGTACTTC
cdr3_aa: CSALWAGGGSSYEQYF

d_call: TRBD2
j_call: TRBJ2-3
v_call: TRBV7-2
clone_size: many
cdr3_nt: TGTGCCAGCAGCTGGCCCCTTTGGACTAGCGGGGGGGCCGGGGCAGATACGCAGTATTTT
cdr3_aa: CASSWPLWTSGGAGADTQYF

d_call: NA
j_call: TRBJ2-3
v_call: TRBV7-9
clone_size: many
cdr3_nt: TGTGCCAGCAGCTTATCTGGCGGTTCGCGCACAGATACGCAGTATTTT
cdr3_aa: CASSLSGGSRTDTQYF

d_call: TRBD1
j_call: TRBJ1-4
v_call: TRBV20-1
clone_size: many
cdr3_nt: TGCAGTGCAGAAACAGGGGTTGGGGAAAAACTGTTTTTT
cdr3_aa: CSAETGVGEKLFF

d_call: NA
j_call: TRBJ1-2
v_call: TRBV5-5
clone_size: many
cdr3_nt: TGTGCCAGCAGCTTGTCGCTGCTGCCTAACTATGGCTACACCTTC
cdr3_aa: CASSLSLLPNYGYTF

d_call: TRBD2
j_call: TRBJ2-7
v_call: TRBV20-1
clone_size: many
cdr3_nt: TGCAGTGCGGCCGGGACTAGTCCCTCCCGCTACGAGCAGTACTTC
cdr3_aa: CSAAGTSPSRYEQYF

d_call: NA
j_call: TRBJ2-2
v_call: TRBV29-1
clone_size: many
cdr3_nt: TGCAGCGTTGAAGAGGGAGGAGCGAACACCGGGGAGCTGTTTTTT
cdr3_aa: CSVEEGGANTGELFF

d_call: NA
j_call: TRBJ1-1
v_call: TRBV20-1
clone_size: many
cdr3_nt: TGCAGTGCTAGAGACCCCCGGGACACTGAAGCTTTCTTT
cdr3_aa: CSARDPRDTEAFF

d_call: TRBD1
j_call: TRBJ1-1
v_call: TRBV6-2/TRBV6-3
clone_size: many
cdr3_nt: TGTGCCAGCAGACCCGGGACAGCTTACTTAAACACTGAAGCTTTCTTT
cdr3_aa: CASRPGTAYLNTEAFF

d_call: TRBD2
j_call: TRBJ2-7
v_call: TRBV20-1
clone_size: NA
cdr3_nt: TGCAGTGCTGGCCCTAGCGGGCGACCCTACGAGCAGTACTTC
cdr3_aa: CSAGPSGRPYEQYF

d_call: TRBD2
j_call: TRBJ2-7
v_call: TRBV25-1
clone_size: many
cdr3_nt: TGTGCCAGCAGTAGAGCGGGAGGGCCGTTCGAGCAGTACTTC
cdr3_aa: CASSRAGGPFEQYF

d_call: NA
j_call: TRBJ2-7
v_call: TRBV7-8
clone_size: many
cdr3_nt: TGTGCCAGCACCATTAGCGGAGGGGCCAACGAGCAGTACTTC
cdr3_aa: CASTISGGANEQYF

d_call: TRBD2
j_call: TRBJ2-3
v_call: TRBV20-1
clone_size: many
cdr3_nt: TGCAGTGCGCGACTAGCCGCAGATACGCAGTATTTT
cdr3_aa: CSARLAADTQYF

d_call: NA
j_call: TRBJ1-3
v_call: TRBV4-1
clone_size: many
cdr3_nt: TGCGCCAGCAGCCTAACCGACAGCTCTGGAAACACCATATATTTT
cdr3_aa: CASSLTDSSGNTIYF

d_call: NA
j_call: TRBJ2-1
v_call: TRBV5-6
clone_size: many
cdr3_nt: TGTGCCAGTACTGGGGGGTCGGGGCCCTACAATGAGCAGTTCTTC
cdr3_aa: CASTGGSGPYNEQFF

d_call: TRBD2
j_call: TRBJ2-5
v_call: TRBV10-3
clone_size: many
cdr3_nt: TGTGCCATCAGTACTAGCGGGGGGCTCCGGGAAGCCCAGTACTTC
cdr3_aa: CAISTSGGLREAQYF

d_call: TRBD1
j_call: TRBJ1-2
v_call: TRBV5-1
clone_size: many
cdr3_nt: TGCGCCAGCAGCTTGGGAGGGGGCGTATTCGGATATGGCTACACCTTC
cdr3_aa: CASSLGGGVFGYGYTF

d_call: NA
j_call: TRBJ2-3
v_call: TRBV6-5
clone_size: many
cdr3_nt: TGTGCCAGCAGTTACTCACTAGGGGCCACAGATACGCAGTATTTT
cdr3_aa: CASSYSLGATDTQYF

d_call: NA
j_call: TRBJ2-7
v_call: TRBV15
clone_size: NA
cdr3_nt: TGTGCCACCAGCAGAGTGGGGCCCTACGAGCAGTACTTC
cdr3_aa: CATSRVGPYEQYF

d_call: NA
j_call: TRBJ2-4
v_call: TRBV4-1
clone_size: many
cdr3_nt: TGCGCCAGCAGCCAAGACCAGGGCGCCTTAGCCAAAAACATTCAGTACTTC
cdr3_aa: CASSQDQGALAKNIQYF

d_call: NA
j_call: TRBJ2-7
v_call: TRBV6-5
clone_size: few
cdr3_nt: TGTGCCAGCAGCCGGGACACCCTCTACGAGCAGTACTTC
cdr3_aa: CASSRDTLYEQYF

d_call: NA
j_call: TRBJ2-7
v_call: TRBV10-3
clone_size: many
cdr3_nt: TGTGCCATCGCTCCTCTTTTGGGGGCCTACGAGCAGTACTTC
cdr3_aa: CAIAPLLGAYEQYF

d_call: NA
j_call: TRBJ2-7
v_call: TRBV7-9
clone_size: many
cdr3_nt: TGTGCCAGCAGCCTCAATGGGGGGGGCCGATACGAGCAGTACTTC
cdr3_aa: CASSLNGGGRYEQYF

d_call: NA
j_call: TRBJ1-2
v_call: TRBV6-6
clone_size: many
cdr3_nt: TGTGCCAGCAGCCGGGAGGTGGGAAACTATGGCTACACCTTC
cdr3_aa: CASSREVGNYGYTF

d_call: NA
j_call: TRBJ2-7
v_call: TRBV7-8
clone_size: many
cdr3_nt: TGTGCCAGCAGCTTAGTTGAGCACGAGCAGTACTTC
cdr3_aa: CASSLVEHEQYF

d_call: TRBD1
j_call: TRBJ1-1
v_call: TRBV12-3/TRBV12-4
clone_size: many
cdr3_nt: TGTGCCAGCTTTTGGACAGGGGGCACTGAAGCTTTCTTT
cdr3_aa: CASFWTGGTEAFF

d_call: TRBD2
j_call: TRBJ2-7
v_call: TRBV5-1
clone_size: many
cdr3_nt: TGCGCCAGCAGCCAGACTAGCGGGAGGAACGAGCAGTACTTC
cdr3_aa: CASSQTSGRNEQYF

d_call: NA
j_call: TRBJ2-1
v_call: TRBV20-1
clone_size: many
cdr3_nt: TGCAGTGCTCCACCTGCTGGCGCTGTTCGAGGGGAGCAGTTCTTC
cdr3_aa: CSAPPAGAVRGEQFF

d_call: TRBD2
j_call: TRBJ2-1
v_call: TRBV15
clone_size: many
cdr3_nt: TGTGCCACCAGCAGAGATTGGATAGCGGGAGGCCCAAAACTTTACAATGAGCAGTTCTTC
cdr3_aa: CATSRDWIAGGPKLYNEQFF

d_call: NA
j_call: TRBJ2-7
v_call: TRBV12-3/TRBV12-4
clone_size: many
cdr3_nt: TGTGCCAGCAGGACCGGGACCACCTACGAGCAGTACTTC
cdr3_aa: CASRTGTTYEQYF

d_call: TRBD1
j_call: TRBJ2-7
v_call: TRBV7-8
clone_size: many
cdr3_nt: TGTGCCAGCAGCGCCCCGGGACAGAGCTCCTACGAGCAGTACTTC
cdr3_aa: CASSAPGQSSYEQYF

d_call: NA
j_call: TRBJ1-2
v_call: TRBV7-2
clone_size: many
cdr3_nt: TGTGCCAGCAGCTTAGGGGAAGGCGAAGGCTACACCTTC
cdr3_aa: CASSLGEGEGYTF

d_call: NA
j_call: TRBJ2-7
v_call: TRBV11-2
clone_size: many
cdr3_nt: TGTGCCAGCAGCTCGCCCGGGACGGGGGCCTACGAGCAGTACTTC
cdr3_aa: CASSSPGTGAYEQYF

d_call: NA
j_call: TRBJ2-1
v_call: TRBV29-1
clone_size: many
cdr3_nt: TGCAGCGTTGTAACCCCACCTTTCCCGAGCTCCTACAATGAGCAGTTCTTC
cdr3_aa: CSVVTPPFPSSYNEQFF

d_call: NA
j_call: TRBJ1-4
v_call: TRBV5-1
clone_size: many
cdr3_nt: TGCGCCAGCAGCCGGCCTACTAATGAAAAACTGTTTTTT
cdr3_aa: CASSRPTNEKLFF

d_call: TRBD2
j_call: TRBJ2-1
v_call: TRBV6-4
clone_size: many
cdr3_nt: TGTGCCAGCAGGGGACTAGCGGGGGATAATGAGCAGTTCTTC
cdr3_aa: CASRGLAGDNEQFF

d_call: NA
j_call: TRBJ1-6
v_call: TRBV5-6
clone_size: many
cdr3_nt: TGTGCCAGCAGTTGGGGGAGCTCCTATAATTCACCCCTCCACTTT
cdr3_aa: CASSWGSSYNSPLHF

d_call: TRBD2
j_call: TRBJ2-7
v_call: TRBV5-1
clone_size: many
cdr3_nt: TGCGCCAGCAGCTTGGGCCTAGCGGTGAATAGCCACGAGCAGTACTTC
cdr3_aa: CASSLGLAVNSHEQYF

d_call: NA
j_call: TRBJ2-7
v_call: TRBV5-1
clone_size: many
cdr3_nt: TGCGCCAGCAGCTTGGACGGGGCGGGCGAGCAGTACTTC
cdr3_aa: CASSLDGAGEQYF

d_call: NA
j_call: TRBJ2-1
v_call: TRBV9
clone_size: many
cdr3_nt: TGTGCCAGCAGCGTAGGGCAGGGATCCTACAATGAGCAGTTCTTC
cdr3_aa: CASSVGQGSYNEQFF

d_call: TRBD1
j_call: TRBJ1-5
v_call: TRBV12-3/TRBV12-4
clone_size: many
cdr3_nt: TGTGCCAGCACCAAAACAGGGGGGAATCAGCCCCAGCATTTT
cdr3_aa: CASTKTGGNQPQHF

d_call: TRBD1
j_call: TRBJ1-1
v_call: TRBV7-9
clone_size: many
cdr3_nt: TGTGCCAGCAGCTCTACCGGGGGGGGACAGGCATTGAACACTGAAGCTTTCTTT
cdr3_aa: CASSSTGGGQALNTEAFF